Reported below is one TCR beta chain. What it binds is unknown. The data belong to a study of cytomegalovirus exposure and HLA in healthy donors. Across the whole study: Early released data comprised around 79 million unique TCRs from HLA-typed donors. Whole-study results and caveats: When analyzed later, the rates of TCR association showed variation by HLA locus, with DRB1 the most and HLA-C the fewest. Trimming of TCR beta V- and J-genes showed a link, identified in a later analysis, to a missense DCLRE1C variant. Accurate predictions that matched the HLA-A and HLA-B alleles of most subjects were reportedly made from TCR beta sequences.

The CDR3 is 16 amino acids. Germline CDR1 and CDR2: SGHTS and YDEGEE. J lost 5 bases, V lost 3 bases, and 7 bases had no gene match. Both 60 Vbeta primers and 13 Jbeta primers went into the PCR. Repertoires were generated with immunoSEQ multiplex PCR, while TCRdb's copy carries only in-frame clones and drops some. This sample has about 190,000 clones, with roughly 75% found just once. J is TRBJ2-7 and V is TRBV5-8, with TRBD2 matching 14 bases. The TCR comes from a man under 40 in good health and CMV-seropositive. What was sequenced was PBMCs. CDR3 amino acids: CASSWGTSGSTNEQYF. CDR3 coding DNA: TGTGCCAGCAGCTGGGGGACTAGCGGGAGTACAAACGAGCAGTACTTC.